The clone carrying this T cell receptor (beta chain) was seen a few times. This sample was taken from a study of PD-L1 blockade in urothelial cancer. For the study at large: Anywhere from 0 to 3 prior chemotherapy regimens had been received by patients. Blood samples had a median of 141,255 T cells, roughly 83,000 unique TCRs, and clonality approximately 0.085.

Described time point: pretreatment peripheral blood. PCRs were each spiked with synthetic TCR analog templates. The data were produced by immunoSEQ multiplex PCR, yet TCRdb's version contains in-frame clones alone and is incomplete. The sample gives 85,000 to 100,000 clones, around 86% of which show up once; roughly 2% is in the top ten. Looked up from germline, CDR1 is KGHSH and CDR2 is LQKENI. This CDR3 has 18 amino acids. The V segment lost 4 bases and the J segment 4 bases; nucleotides outside the gene matches: 12. The J gene is TRBJ2-5, the V gene TRBV18, with TRBD2 identical over 13 bases. The receptor's source is a man aged 55 to 70 with urothelial cancer. The sequencing used PBMCs, collected around atezolizumab (anti-PD-L1) treatment. As DNA, the CDR3 is TGTGCCAGCTCACAACTAGCGGGAGGGATCGGCTATCGAGAGACCCAGTACTTC. Encoded protein: CASSQLAGGIGYRETQYF.